Presented here are 25 T cell receptor beta chains from one specimen sequenced in a study of blood T cell repertoires in COVID-19. Produced via immunoSEQ multiplex PCR; TCRdb's table is partial and in-frame only. The sample consists of roughly 250,000 clones, about 70% of them appearing once. What was sequenced was peripheral blood. Receptor source: a woman of 80 years or more with acute or convalescent COVID-19.

CDR3 region: CASTPLAGSTGELFF. The CDR3 DNA reads TGTGCCAGCACCCCCCTAGCGGGGTCCACCGGGGAGCTGTTTTTT. The gene calls are TRBV11-2 and TRBJ2-2; 9 nucleotides match TRBD2. CDR1 is SGHAT, CDR2 FQNNGV, per germline. Trimming cost V 7 bases and J 4 bases; bases outside gene matches: 7. CDR3 size: 15 residues.

This clone appeared a few times. The V gene is TRBV3-1 (or the pseudogene TRBV3-2), the J gene TRBJ1-3; 9 bases match TRBD1. The CDR3 runs to 15 residues. After removal of 4 bases from V and 2 bases from J, the junction contained 3 bases not matched to a gene. CDR1 and CDR2 (germline): LGHDT, YNNKEL (reference sequence). Written as DNA, the CDR3 is TGTGCCAGCAGCCGGGGACAGGGTCCTGGAAACACCATATATTTT. Its protein is CASSRGQGPGNTIYF.

The chain is built from TRBV5-4 and TRBJ2-1, with D possibly TRBD2 on 6 matching bases. In germline, CDR1 is SGHNT, CDR2 YYREEE (reference sequence). V lost 0 bases to trimming and J lost 8 bases, with 12 bases between them. The CDR3 runs to 14 residues. This CDR3 reads CASSLVAGPDEQFF. Written as DNA, the CDR3 is TGTGCCAGCAGCTTGGTGGCGGGGCCGGATGAGCAGTTCTTC.

V usage is TRBV5-1 and J usage is TRBJ2-1; the D is unclear. Germline CDR1 and CDR2: SGHRS and YFSETQ. This CDR3 region has 14 residues. Trimming left V 0 bases short and J 9 bases short, with 13 bases between. This chain's CDR3 is CASSLAFGVGEQFF. CDR3 DNA: TGCGCCAGCAGCTTGGCCTTCGGAGTGGGTGAGCAGTTCTTC.

The rearrangement joins TRBV14 to TRBJ1-1; 8 bases are a match to TRBD1. The J segment lost 9 bases and the V segment lost 1 base, leaving 10 bases of the junction unmatched. Germline values: CDR1 SGHDN, CDR2 FVKESK. This CDR3 has 15 residues. CDR3 residues: CASSQARTGSLQAFF. The CDR3 bases are TGTGCCAGCAGCCAAGCCCGGACAGGGTCTTTGCAAGCTTTCTTT.

CDR3 sequence: CASSLPGLAGREQYF. Written as DNA, the CDR3 is TGTGCCAGTAGCCTCCCGGGACTAGCGGGGCGCGAGCAGTACTTC. This chain links TRBV19 with TRBJ2-7; 13 bases map to TRBD2. In germline, CDR1 is LNHDA, CDR2 SQIVND (reference sequence). V shed 6 bases, J shed 6 bases, and the junction held 8 bases outside the gene matches. The CDR3 is 15 residues long.

The J gene is TRBJ1-6, the V gene TRBV2; D possibly corresponds to TRBD1 (5 bases). From germline, CDR1 is SNHLY and CDR2 FYNNEI. CDR3 length: 14 residues. V lost 7 bases, J lost 5 bases, and 12 bases lay in between. CDR3 protein: CASIIGANNSPLHF. As DNA, the CDR3 is TGTGCCAGCATTATAGGGGCTAATAATTCACCCCTCCACTTT.

The CDR3 is CASSALGQDSVGGALSEQYF. CDR3 coding DNA: TGTGCCAGCAGCGCCCTAGGACAGGATTCAGTCGGGGGTGCCCTTTCGGAGCAGTACTTC. The V call is TRBV9, the J call TRBJ2-7; D perhaps matches TRBD1 (7 bases). The CDR3 is made up of 20 amino acids. Between the trimmed V and J ends, which lost 3 bases and 7 bases, there was a span of 35 bases. Per the germline V gene, CDR1 is SGDLS and CDR2 is YYNGEE.

The sample holds a few counts of this clone. The chain uses TRBV6-5 and TRBJ1-3; D is unclear. V lost 0 bases, J lost 4 bases, and 4 bases lay in between. CDR1 MNHEY and CDR2 SVGAGI come from the germline V gene. The CDR3 runs 13 residues. The CDR3 sequence is CASSYSRGNTIYF. Written as DNA, the CDR3 is TGTGCCAGCAGTTACTCGAGAGGAAACACCATATATTTT.

This clone has a handful of counts. The rearrangement uses TRBV18 and TRBJ2-1, with TRBD2 matching over 11 bases. Trimming removed 3 bases from V and 9 bases from J; junction bases left unmatched: 7. CDR1 and CDR2 (germline): KGHSH, LQKENI. CDR3 length equals 15 residues. The CDR3: CASSPELAGVGEQFF. DNA of the CDR3: TGTGCCAGCTCACCTGAACTAGCGGGAGTAGGTGAGCAGTTCTTC.

This sequence joins TRBV5-1 and TRBJ1-3; TRBD1 aligns across 9 bases. Losses at the gene ends were 1 base for V and 3 bases for J; bases not matched to a gene: 5. Germline V CDR1 and CDR2: SGHRS, YFSETQ. The length of the CDR3 is 16 residues. The CDR3 sequence is CASSLTGTGYGNTIYF. The CDR3 nucleotides are TGCGCCAGCAGCTTGACCGGGACAGGGTATGGAAACACCATATATTTT.

A single count supports this clone. The V call is TRBV20-1, the J call TRBJ1-3; D gene unclear. Germline CDR1 is DFQATT and CDR2 is SNEGSKA (reference sequence). The CDR3 length is 14 residues. V was cut by 3 bases and J by 7 bases, with 16 bases left in between. CDR3 nucleotide sequence: TGCAGTGCTAGTCATGGGGAAGCGGGTAACACCATATATTTT. Translating it yields CSASHGEAGNTIYF.

The chain is built from TRBV27 and TRBJ1-4, with D possibly matching TRBD1 (6 bases). CDR3 length: 16 amino acids. Germline V lookup: CDR1 MNHEY, CDR2 SMNVEV (reference sequence). Trimming pared 0 bases from V and 5 bases from J, leaving 13 bases between. The CDR3 loop reads CASSLSAGTKNEKLFF. The CDR3 DNA is TGTGCCAGCAGTTTATCGGCCGGGACAAAGAATGAAAAACTGTTTTTT.

CDR3 sequence reads: CASSIGASNTEAFF. DNA of the CDR3: TGCGCCAGCAGCATAGGGGCCTCGAACACTGAAGCTTTCTTT. The V and J genes are TRBV5-1 and TRBJ1-1, with D perhaps TRBD1 (5 bases). Germline-derived CDR1 and CDR2 are SGHRS and YFSETQ. CDR3 length equals 14 residues. Between the trimmed V and J ends, which lost 4 bases and 1 base, there was a span of 11 bases.

This clone was counted once. The rearrangement links TRBV5-4 to TRBJ2-1, with 8 bases matching TRBD2. CDR1 is SGHNT, CDR2 YYREEE, per germline (reference sequence). J was trimmed by 5 bases and V by 1 base; bases with no gene match: 8. This CDR3 region has 16 residues. The CDR3: CASSLFLAGTNNEQFF. The DNA of the CDR3 is TGTGCCAGCAGCTTGTTTTTAGCGGGGACCAACAATGAGCAGTTCTTC.

This chain connects TRBV6-6 to TRBJ2-1; 8 nucleotides align to TRBD2. After removal of 5 bases from V and 6 bases from J, the junction contained 24 bases not matched to a gene. The germline gives CDR1 MNHNY, CDR2 SVGAGI (reference sequence). The CDR3 length is 20 residues. The CDR3 reads CASSPFFRLASTIYLNEQFF. DNA for the CDR3: TGTGCCAGCAGTCCCTTCTTCAGACTAGCGAGTACTATTTATCTCAATGAGCAGTTCTTC.

The rearrangement links TRBV6-1 to TRBJ1-6; tentatively, D is TRBD1 (5 bases). The CDR3 is made up of 16 amino acids. V lost 3 bases to trimming and J lost 5 bases, with 14 bases between them. Per the germline V gene, CDR1 is MNHNS and CDR2 is SASEGT. CDR3 sequence (DNA): TGTGCCAGCAGTGATAGGCAGGGCGGGAATAATTCACCCCTCCACTTT. It yields the protein CASSDRQGGNNSPLHF.

This clone was seen ten or more times. The chain links TRBV14 to TRBJ2-1; 9 bases map to TRBD1. The ends lost 2 bases at V and 4 bases at J; junction bases unmatched: 6. The CDR3 has 16 residues. The germline CDR1 and CDR2 sequences are SGHDN and FVKESK. Here the CDR3 DNA reads TGTGCCAGCAGCCAACGGCACAGGGGGCTATACAATGAGCAGTTCTTC. Translating it yields CASSQRHRGLYNEQFF. Using reference TRBV14 and TRBJ2-1 for the parts outside the CDR3, the full variable domain is EAGVTQFPSHSVIEKGQTVTLRCDPISGHDNLYWYRRVMGKEIKFLLHFVKESKQDESGMPNNRFLAERTGGTYSTLKVQPAELEDSGVYFCASSQRHRGLYNEQFFGPGTRLTVL.

This clone was recorded a few times. This sequence joins TRBV5-4 and TRBJ2-6; unclear D gene. The CDR3 length is 15 residues. V lost 1 base to trimming and J lost 0 bases, with 5 bases between them. Germline CDR1 SGHNT, CDR2 YYREEE (reference sequence). The chain's CDR3 is CASSLYTSGANVLTF. In DNA, the CDR3 is TGTGCCAGCAGCTTGTACACCTCTGGGGCCAACGTCCTGACTTTC.

The chain joins TRBV2 to TRBJ2-1, with TRBD2 identical over 9 bases. This CDR3 has 14 amino acids. V lost 6 bases to trimming and J lost 3 bases; unmatched junction nucleotides: 3. Germline CDR1 is SNHLY and CDR2 is FYNNEI. In DNA, the CDR3 is TGTGCCAGCAGGACGACTAGCGGCTACAATGAGCAGTTCTTC. Translated: CASRTTSGYNEQFF.

V and J are TRBV9 and TRBJ2-3; 8 nucleotides align to TRBD2. V shed 3 bases and J 5 bases; nucleotides not matched to a gene: 5. The CDR3 is 14 amino acids. Germline V gene data show CDR1 as SGDLS and CDR2 as YYNGEE. DNA of the CDR3: TGTGCCAGCAGCGAAGGCGCGGGAGGAGATACGCAGTATTTT. Amino acids: CASSEGAGGDTQYF.

This clone was recorded once. This rearrangement joins TRBV7-2 to TRBJ2-3; D gene uncertain. Germline-derived CDR1 and CDR2 are SGHTA and FQGNSA. CDR3 size: 11 residues. Trimming took 4 bases from V and 11 from J, leaving 10 bases between them. CDR3 DNA: TGTGCCAGCAGCTCCGCTATCGAGCAGTATTTT. Translation: CASSSAIEQYF.

The chain joins TRBV19 to TRBJ2-7, with 9 positions matching TRBD1. The germline gives CDR1 LNHDA, CDR2 SQIVND (reference sequence). V trimming: 5 bases; J trimming: 3 bases; junction bases outside the gene matches: 8. The CDR3 loop spans 15 amino acids. CDR3 region: CASSSSGQGFYEQYF. CDR3 sequence (DNA): TGTGCCAGTAGTTCATCGGGACAGGGCTTCTACGAGCAGTACTTC.

This clone appeared a few times. The J gene is TRBJ1-6, the V gene TRBV5-5; TRBD1 is a possible D gene (6 bases). The ends were cut back, 0 bases at V and 7 bases at J, with 20 bases in the middle. The CDR3 extends over 18 amino acids. Germline-derived CDR1 and CDR2 are SGHKS and YYEKEE (reference sequence). CDR3 loop: CASSLAIAGGAPNSPLHF. The CDR3 DNA reads as TGTGCCAGCAGCTTGGCGATTGCGGGGGGCGCTCCGAATTCACCCCTCCACTTT.

V usage is TRBV7-2 and J usage is TRBJ1-1, with 9 bases lining up with TRBD1. CDR3 length equals 15 residues. V dropped 5 bases and J dropped 5; count of bases not matched to a gene: 9. The V gene's germline CDR1 is SGHTA and CDR2 FQGNSA. The CDR3 DNA reads TGTGCCAGCAGCCCGAACTACAGGGGGCGGACTGAAGCTTTCTTT. Its protein is CASSPNYRGRTEAFF. The variable domain in full, with the rest retrieved from reference TRBV7-2 and TRBJ1-1, is GAGVSQSPSNKVTEKGKDVELRCDPISGHTALYWYRQSLGQGLEFLIYFQGNSAPDKSGLPSDRFSAERTGGSVSTLTIQRTQQEDSAVYLCASSPNYRGRTEAFFGQGTRLTVV.